Presented here are 18 T cell receptor beta chains from one specimen sequenced in a study of T cell repertoires in cytomegalovirus infection. Via MiXCR, TCRdb re-called the reads, giving one row per CDR3 protein. The table lists fewer than 300,000 distinct CDR3 sequences, about 25% of them singletons. The sequenced sample consisted of PBMCs. The receptors here all came from a human donor in good health (CMV status not recorded). Some clones in this sample may be carry-over from other donors' samples.

This clonotype was detected many times. The chain is built from TRBV7-2 and TRBJ2-7; 11 bases map to TRBD1. Looked up from germline, CDR1 is SGHTA and CDR2 is FQGNSA. The length of the CDR3 is 15 residues. J was trimmed by 6 bases and V by 5 bases; bases with no gene match: 9. As DNA, the CDR3 is TGTGCCAGCAGCCGAGGGACAGGGGGTGATCGCGAGCAGTACTTC. Its protein product is CASSRGTGGDREQYF.

This clonotype occurred many times. Here the CDR3 DNA reads TGTGCCAGCAGCCGGCCTAGCGGGAGCGCCGTAGCCAAAAACATTCAGTACTTC. Protein sequence: CASSRPSGSAVAKNIQYF. The chain combines TRBV7-2 with TRBJ2-4; 10 nucleotides line up with TRBD2. Per germline, CDR1 SGHTA and CDR2 FQGNSA. The CDR3 totals 18 residues. V was clipped by 5 bases and J by 0 bases; unmatched bases: 10. Together with reference TRBV7-2 and TRBJ2-4, the CDR3 gives the full variable domain: GAGVSQSPSNKVTEKGKDVELRCDPISGHTALYWYRQSLGQGLEFLIYFQGNSAPDKSGLPSDRFSAERTGGSVSTLTIQRTQQEDSAVYLCASSRPSGSAVAKNIQYFGAGTRLSVL.

This clonotype was seen many times. The chain couples TRBV7-2 to TRBJ2-2, with D perhaps TRBD2 (5 bases). V lost 8 bases and J 2 bases, leaving 15 bases between the germline ends. CDR3 length: 15 residues. CDR1 and CDR2 from the germline V gene are SGHTA and FQGNSA. The CDR3 DNA follows: TGTGCCAGCGCCTGGAGGCGGGTCAACACCGGGGAGCTGTTTTTT. Its translation: CASAWRRVNTGELFF. The complete variable domain, with remaining parts taken from reference TRBV7-2 and TRBJ2-2, reads GAGVSQSPSNKVTEKGKDVELRCDPISGHTALYWYRQSLGQGLEFLIYFQGNSAPDKSGLPSDRFSAERTGGSVSTLTIQRTQQEDSAVYLCASAWRRVNTGELFFGEGSRLTVL.

This clonotype was observed many times. V and J are TRBV7-8 and TRBJ1-2, with D possibly being TRBD1 (5 bases). Per the germline V gene, CDR1 is SGHVS and CDR2 is FQNEAQ. CDR3 length equals 13 residues. V was pared by 6 bases and J by 3 bases, with 11 bases between. CDR3 protein: CASRKPGDYGYTF. CDR3 bases: TGTGCCAGCAGGAAGCCGGGGGACTATGGCTACACCTTC.

The V gene is TRBV19, the J gene TRBJ2-6; no clear D gene. Germline assignment: CDR1 LNHDA and CDR2 SQIVND (reference sequence). V was shortened by 5 bases and J by 3 bases, with 11 bases between the two germline ends. The CDR3 has 15 amino acids. The DNA of the CDR3 is TGTGCCAGTAGTCCCACGTTGGGTGGGGCCAACGTCCTGACTTTC. It encodes CASSPTLGGANVLTF.

Many counts were recorded for this clonotype. The J gene is TRBJ2-5, the V gene TRBV7-2; the match to TRBD2 covers 14 bases. CDR1 is SGHTA and CDR2 is FQGNSA in the germline V gene. V shed 3 bases, J shed 4 bases, and the junction held 4 bases outside the gene matches. The CDR3 length is 16 residues. The CDR3 sequence is CASSFPGTSGGETQYF. DNA for the CDR3: TGTGCCAGCAGCTTTCCGGGGACTAGCGGGGGAGAGACCCAGTACTTC.

The CDR3, as DNA: TGTGCCAGCAGCCTCCCGGGTCGCAGGGGTCGAGAGACCCAGTACTTC. This sequence encodes CASSLPGRRGRETQYF. The gene calls are TRBV7-2 and TRBJ2-5; TRBD1 might be the D (6 bases). Germline V gene sequence: CDR1 SGHTA, CDR2 FQGNSA. The CDR3 runs 16 residues. V lost 5 bases, J lost 4 bases, and 20 bases lay in between. The variable domain in full, completed from reference TRBV7-2 and TRBJ2-5, reads GAGVSQSPSNKVTEKGKDVELRCDPISGHTALYWYRQSLGQGLEFLIYFQGNSAPDKSGLPSDRFSAERTGGSVSTLTIQRTQQEDSAVYLCASSLPGRRGRETQYFGPGTRLLVL.

This chain uses TRBV28 with TRBJ2-4, with 7 bases identical to TRBD1. Germline values: CDR1 MDHEN, CDR2 SYDVKM. The CDR3 totals 14 residues. Trimming removed 3 bases from V and 8 bases from J; junction bases left unmatched: 7. The CDR3 region is CASSFRQGGDIQYF. Written as DNA, the CDR3 is TGTGCCAGCAGTTTCCGACAGGGTGGGGACATTCAGTACTTC.

The chain has TRBV2 and TRBJ2-1; D is unclear. V dropped 1 base and J dropped 4 bases, with 5 bases sitting between them. In germline, CDR1 is SNHLY, CDR2 FYNNEI. This CDR3 comprises 13 residues. The CDR3 here is CASSEEGYNEQFF. CDR3 bases: TGTGCCAGCAGTGAAGAAGGTTACAATGAGCAGTTCTTC.

At least ten counts were recorded for this clonotype. The chain carries TRBV7-2 and TRBJ1-4; D call uncertain. The CDR3 loop spans 14 amino acids. Trimming shortened V by 4 bases and J by 3 bases, and 9 bases separated the two germline ends. Germline V gene data show CDR1 as SGHTA and CDR2 as FQGNSA. The CDR3 is CASSWTPSNEKLFF. For the CDR3, the DNA is TGTGCCAGCAGCTGGACTCCCTCTAATGAAAAACTGTTTTTT. Using reference TRBV7-2 and TRBJ1-4 for the parts outside the CDR3, the full variable domain is GAGVSQSPSNKVTEKGKDVELRCDPISGHTALYWYRQSLGQGLEFLIYFQGNSAPDKSGLPSDRFSAERTGGSVSTLTIQRTQQEDSAVYLCASSWTPSNEKLFFGSGTQLSVL.

CDR3 protein: CASSRPVRVDIQYF. The CDR3 DNA follows: TGCGCCAGCAGTCGGCCAGTAAGAGTGGACATTCAGTACTTC. V and J are TRBV23-1 and TRBJ2-4; D remains unclear. TRBV23-1 is given ORF status, its function remaining uncertain. Trimming stripped 4 bases from V and 8 bases from J, with 15 bases between. This CDR3 is 14 amino acids long.

This chain links TRBV4-2 with TRBJ1-4, with D possibly TRBD1 on 6 matching bases. Per germline, CDR1 LGHNA and CDR2 YNFKEQ. Between the trimmed V and J ends, which lost 1 base and 6 bases, there was a span of 12 bases. CDR3 length: 15 amino acids. The CDR3 loop reads CASSQVWGLDEKLFF. In nucleotides, the CDR3 is TGTGCCAGCAGCCAAGTTTGGGGGCTGGATGAAAAACTGTTTTTT.

This chain connects TRBV5-1 to TRBJ2-5; D not certain. The CDR3 consists of 14 residues. V dropped 3 bases and J dropped 1 base, with 10 bases sitting between them. CDR1 is SGHRS, CDR2 YFSETQ, per germline. In nucleotides, the CDR3 is TGCGCCAGCAGCTCCCGTGGAGTCCAAGAGACCCAGTACTTC. Protein: CASSSRGVQETQYF.

In its sample, this clonotype was seen many times. The V and J genes are TRBV7-6 and TRBJ1-1; D remains unclear. Germline values: CDR1 SGHVS, CDR2 FNYEAQ. Between the trimmed V and J ends, which lost 5 bases and 2 bases, there was a span of 12 bases. The CDR3 length is 14 residues. The CDR3 loop reads CASSRALGNTEAFF. The CDR3 DNA follows: TGTGCCAGCAGCCGAGCTCTGGGAAACACTGAAGCTTTCTTT.

This clonotype was found a few times. The CDR3 protein is CASSNPGTGAQEEQYF. CDR3 in DNA: TGTGCCAGTAGTAACCCCGGGACAGGGGCACAAGAGGAGCAGTACTTC. The chain uses TRBV19 and TRBJ2-7, with 10 bases identical to TRBD1. The junction had 13 bases not matched to a gene; V was cut back by 4 bases and J by 7 bases. Germline lookup yields CDR1 LNHDA and CDR2 SQIVND (reference sequence). The CDR3 is 16 amino acids.

The CDR3 reads CASSLVGGEDTQYF. The CDR3, as DNA: TGTGCCAGCAGCTTAGTAGGGGGGGAGGATACGCAGTATTTT. The V call is TRBV7-9, the J call TRBJ2-3, with D possibly being TRBD2 (7 bases). The CDR3 loop spans 14 amino acids. Per the germline V gene, CDR1 is SEHNR and CDR2 is FQNEAQ (reference sequence). V was clipped by 1 base and J by 6 bases, with 11 bases between them.

V is TRBV12-3 or TRBV12-4 and J is TRBJ2-5; the match to TRBD1 covers 8 bases. With 2 bases clipped from V and 4 bases from J, the junction kept 6 bases outside the gene matches. The CDR3 runs to 15 residues. The CDR3 loop is CASSLSAGGRETQYF. The CDR3 DNA sequence: TGTGCCAGCAGTTTATCGGCAGGGGGCAGAGAGACCCAGTACTTC.

This clonotype was observed once. CDR3 DNA sequence: TGTGCCAGCAGCGCCCTTGGGGGCTCCGGGGAGCTGTTTTTT. It encodes CASSALGGSGELFF. This chain connects TRBV7-9 to TRBJ2-2, with D possibly being TRBD1 (6 bases). CDR1 is SEHNR and CDR2 is FQNEAQ in the germline V gene (reference sequence). The CDR3 has 14 residues. The V end lost 5 bases, the J end lost 6 bases, and 13 bases lay between the germline ends.